This T cell receptor (beta chain) is drawn from a study of T cell responses to AZD1222 COVID-19 vaccine. The V gene end was trimmed by 7 bases and the J gene end by 0 bases; junction bases not matched to a gene: 5. Germline-derived CDR1 and CDR2 are MNHEY and SVGAGI. This CDR3 region has 14 residues. Profiled with immunoSEQ multiplex PCR; TCRdb holds only in-frame clones, not every one. The table includes some 120,000 clones, 90% to 95% detected once. This sequence originates from an adult in good health. Sequenced material: peripheral blood, taken on day 0 of AZD1222 vaccination. This sequence joins TRBV6-5 and TRBJ1-1, with 7 positions matching TRBD1. The CDR3 sequence is CASNPGGMNTEAFF. Here the CDR3 DNA reads TGTGCCAGCAACCCAGGGGGGATGAACACTGAAGCTTTCTTT.